This is a list of T cell receptor beta chains from one sample in a study of CD8 T cells in ankylosing spondylitis. TCRdb re-called the 5' RACE reads through MiXCR, storing one row per CDR3 protein. The sample contains 250,000 or so distinct CDR3 sequences, around 10% of which appear only once. Input material: blood, either unsorted or a sorted T cell fraction (not recorded which). The source is a male donor with ankylosing spondylitis or in good health (not recorded which). The CDR3 runs from the conserved cysteine through the conserved F or W. The D gene is left open where the match is weak. Only part of the rows carry a size: once, few, many, or a class if the clone is expanded.

size	V	D	J	length	CDR3	DNA
many	TRBV4-1	TRBD1	TRBJ1-1	17	CASSQDLVRGLYTEAFF	TGCGCCAGCAGCCAAGATCTAGTGAGGGGGCTTTACACTGAAGCTTTCTTT
many	TRBV12-3/TRBV12-4	TRBD1	TRBJ1-2	13	CASKQGDGYGYTF	TGTGCCAGCAAGCAGGGGGATGGCTATGGCTACACCTTC
.	TRBV20-1	.	TRBJ2-7	13	CSVDGGASYEQYF	TGCAGTGTCGATGGCGGGGCCTCCTACGAGCAGTACTTC
many	TRBV13	TRBD1	TRBJ1-2	16	CASSSEDRGLGYGYTF	TGTGCCAGCAGCTCGGAGGACAGGGGGCTGGGCTATGGCTACACCTTC
few	TRBV4-1	.	TRBJ1-5	17	CASSQGHTRFPNQPQHF	TGCGCCAGCAGCCAGGGTCACACGAGGTTCCCTAATCAGCCCCAGCATTTT
many	TRBV9	.	TRBJ2-1	15	CASSVADGQYNEQFF	TGTGCCAGCAGCGTAGCGGACGGCCAGTACAATGAGCAGTTCTTC
many	TRBV20-1	.	TRBJ2-3	13	CSAMVLLGRSLYF	TGCAGTGCCATGGTGCTTTTGGGGAGGTCTTTGTATTTT
.	TRBV29-1	.	TRBJ2-5	14	CSVEGRGDQETQYF	TGCAGCGTTGAAGGCAGGGGGGACCAAGAGACCCAGTACTTC
few	TRBV11-2	.	TRBJ2-7	14	CASSWQSRYYEQYF	TGTGCCAGCAGCTGGCAGTCACGATACTACGAGCAGTACTTC
many	TRBV20-1	.	TRBJ2-5	11	CSGQRQETQYF	TGCAGTGGGCAGAGACAAGAGACCCAGTACTTC